The rows below give T cell receptor beta chains drawn from one sample of a study of blood T cells in healthy people across ages. TCRdb itself ran the 5' RACE reads through MiXCR, one entry per CDR3 protein. The sample lists 1.5 million to 2 million distinct CDR3 sequences; roughly 50% were seen once. What was sequenced was blood. The source of these receptors is a woman between 40 and 50 years old in good health. Both conserved end residues are part of each CDR3. Each record gives: V gene, clone size, D gene, J gene, CDR3 protein, CDR3 DNA. The D gene is left open where the match is weak. The size entry is marked missing in some rows and otherwise reads once, few, many or a size class.

TRBV28	.	TRBD2	TRBJ2-3	CASRTTGTSGGAGDTQYF	TGTGCCAGCAGGACTACTGGGACTAGCGGGGGGGCTGGAGATACGCAGTATTTT
TRBV7-8	.	TRBD2	TRBJ2-7	CASSLRDPGGYEQYF	TGTGCCAGCAGCCTCCGGGACCCCGGGGGGTACGAGCAGTACTTC
TRBV28	.	.	TRBJ2-5	CASSLRSEEQYF	TGTGCCAGCAGTTTAAGATCCGAGGAGCAGTACTTC
TRBV7-9	.	TRBD1	TRBJ1-1	CASSSQDRANTEAFF	TGTGCCAGCAGCTCCCAGGACAGGGCAAACACTGAAGCTTTCTTT
TRBV12-3/TRBV12-4	.	.	TRBJ2-1	CASSLRATNNEQFF	TGTGCCAGCAGTTTAAGGGCCACCAACAATGAGCAGTTCTTC
TRBV11-2	.	.	TRBJ2-7	CASSNNSNSYEQYF	TGTGCCAGCAGCAATAACAGTAATTCCTACGAGCAGTACTTC
TRBV6-5	.	.	TRBJ1-1	CAVRGADTEAFF	TGTGCCGTCCGGGGGGCGGACACTGAAGCTTTCTTT
TRBV7-9	.	TRBD1	TRBJ1-2	CASSNWTGRNYGYTF	TGTGCCAGCAGCAACTGGACAGGCCGTAACTATGGCTACACCTTC
TRBV7-2	.	.	TRBJ1-2	CANRDGNYGYTF	TGTGCCAACAGGGACGGAAACTATGGCTACACCTTC
TRBV28	.	TRBD1	TRBJ1-4	CASSLTRDRGQANEKLFF	TGTGCCAGCAGTTTGACGAGGGACAGGGGGCAAGCTAATGAAAAACTGTTTTTT
TRBV7-2	.	.	TRBJ2-4	CASSVHYDIQYF	TGTGCCAGCAGCGTCCACTATGACATTCAGTACTTC
TRBV6-5	.	TRBD1	TRBJ2-1	CASSYSGTGLNEQFF	TGTGCCAGCAGTTACTCGGGGACAGGGTTGAATGAGCAGTTCTTC
TRBV5-1	few	.	TRBJ2-1	CASSLSGIGDEQFF	TGCGCCAGCAGCTTGTCAGGGATCGGAGATGAGCAGTTCTTC
TRBV7-2	.	.	TRBJ1-2	CASSTMQGSPNYGYTF	TGTGCCAGCAGCACCATGCAGGGGTCCCCAAACTATGGCTACACCTTC
TRBV4-1	.	TRBD1	TRBJ2-1	CASSQDLGQGADEQFF	TGCGCCAGCAGCCAAGATCTGGGACAGGGGGCGGATGAGCAGTTCTTC
TRBV7-2	.	.	TRBJ2-2	CASSKNRAGELFF	TGTGCCAGCAGCAAGAACAGGGCCGGGGAGCTGTTTTTT
TRBV2	.	TRBD1	TRBJ2-5	CASSSATGQGKTQYF	TGTGCCAGCAGCTCCGCAACAGGACAGGGGAAGACCCAGTACTTC
TRBV14	few	.	TRBJ2-5	CASSSQLDQETQYF	TGTGCCAGCAGCTCACAGCTTGACCAAGAGACCCAGTACTTC
TRBV20-1	.	.	TRBJ1-6	CSARTGGSTYNSPLHF	TGCAGTGCTAGAACAGGTGGTAGTACATATAATTCACCCCTCCACTTT
TRBV20-1	.	.	TRBJ1-2	CSASVGWGYTF	TGCAGTGCTAGTGTCGGGTGGGGCTACACCTTC
TRBV6-5	.	.	TRBJ2-5	CASRGYGEETQYF	TGTGCCAGCAGAGGTTATGGGGAAGAGACCCAGTACTTC
TRBV5-1	.	.	TRBJ2-2	CASSFARGDTGELFF	TGCGCCAGCAGCTTTGCCAGGGGAGACACCGGGGAGCTGTTTTTT
TRBV20-1	few	.	TRBJ2-7	CSAHTGIGEYEQYF	TGCAGTGCTCATACAGGGATAGGAGAGTACGAGCAGTACTTC
TRBV12-3/TRBV12-4	.	TRBD1	TRBJ1-6	CASSLYRGTGRGRNSPLHF	TGTGCCAGCAGTCTGTACAGGGGAACGGGAAGGGGTAGAAATTCACCCCTCCACTTT
TRBV15	.	TRBD1	TRBJ1-4	CATSRSRGRSPDEKLFF	TGTGCCACCAGCAGATCCAGGGGGCGAAGCCCGGATGAAAAACTGTTTTTT
TRBV20-1	.	TRBD1	TRBJ1-5	CSARGLGTGVVNQPQHF	TGCAGTGCTAGAGGGTTGGGGACAGGGGTTGTCAATCAGCCCCAGCATTTT
TRBV7-7	.	TRBD1	TRBJ2-1	CASSQDRGALNEQFF	TGTGCTAGCAGCCAGGACAGGGGGGCATTGAATGAGCAGTTCTTC
TRBV21-1	.	.	TRBJ2-7	CASSKVRGESSYEQYF	TGTGCCAGCAGCAAAGTTCGGGGCGAAAGCTCCTACGAGCAGTACTTC
TRBV15	.	TRBD1	TRBJ1-2	CATSRDRGETGTRYTF	TGTGCCACCAGCAGAGATCGGGGGGAGACAGGGACTCGCTACACCTTC
TRBV6-2/TRBV6-3	few	.	TRBJ2-2	CASSEDTNTGELFF	TGTGCCAGCAGTGAAGACACTAACACCGGGGAGCTGTTTTTT
TRBV9	once	TRBD1	TRBJ2-1	CASSGPGDRYNEQFF	TGTGCCAGCAGCGGGCCCGGGGACAGATACAATGAGCAGTTCTTC